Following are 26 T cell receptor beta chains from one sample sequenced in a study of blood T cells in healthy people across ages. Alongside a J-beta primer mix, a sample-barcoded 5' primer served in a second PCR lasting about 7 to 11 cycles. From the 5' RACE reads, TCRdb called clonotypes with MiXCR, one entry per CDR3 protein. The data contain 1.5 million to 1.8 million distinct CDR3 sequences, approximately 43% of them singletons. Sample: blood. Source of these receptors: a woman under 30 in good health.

The CDR3 is CASSFRRLSNQPQHF. Here the CDR3 DNA reads TGTGCCAGCAGTTTTAGGAGGCTTAGCAATCAGCCCCAGCATTTT. The V call is TRBV6-2 or TRBV6-3, the J call TRBJ1-5; D ambiguous. The CDR3 is 15 amino acids. Trimming shortened V by 4 bases and J by 0 bases, and 10 bases separated the two germline ends. Germline CDR1 reads MNHEY; CDR2 reads SVGEGT.

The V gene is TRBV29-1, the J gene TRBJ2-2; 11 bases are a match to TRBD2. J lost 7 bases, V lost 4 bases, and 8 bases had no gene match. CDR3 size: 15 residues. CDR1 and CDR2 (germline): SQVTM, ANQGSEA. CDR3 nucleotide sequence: TGCAGCGTTGTGGGCCTAGCGGGAGGCCACGGGGAGCTGTTTTTT. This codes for CSVVGLAGGHGELFF.

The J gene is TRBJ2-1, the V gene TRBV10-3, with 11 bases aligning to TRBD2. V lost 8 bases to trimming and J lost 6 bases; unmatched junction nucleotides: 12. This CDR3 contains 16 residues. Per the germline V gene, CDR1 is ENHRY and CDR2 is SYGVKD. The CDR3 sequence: CAIGRGTSGSVNEQFF. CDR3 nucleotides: TGTGCCATCGGAAGAGGAACTAGCGGGAGTGTCAATGAGCAGTTCTTC.

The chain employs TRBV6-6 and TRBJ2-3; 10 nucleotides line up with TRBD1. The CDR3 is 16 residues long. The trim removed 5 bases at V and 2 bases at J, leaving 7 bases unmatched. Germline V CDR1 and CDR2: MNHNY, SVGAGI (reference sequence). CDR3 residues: CASSAGTGVVTDTQYF. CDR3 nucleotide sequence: TGTGCCAGCAGTGCGGGGACAGGGGTAGTCACAGATACGCAGTATTTT.

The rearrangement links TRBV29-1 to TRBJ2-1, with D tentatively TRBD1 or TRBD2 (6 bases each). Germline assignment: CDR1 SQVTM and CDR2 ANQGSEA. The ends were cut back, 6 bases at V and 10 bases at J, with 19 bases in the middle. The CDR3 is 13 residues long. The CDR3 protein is CSVEDGGAYEQFF. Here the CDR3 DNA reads TGCAGCGTCGAGGACGGGGGCGCCTACGAGCAGTTCTTC.

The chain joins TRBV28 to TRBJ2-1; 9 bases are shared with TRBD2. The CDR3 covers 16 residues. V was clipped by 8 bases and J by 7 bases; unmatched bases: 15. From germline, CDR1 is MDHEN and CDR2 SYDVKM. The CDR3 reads CASWGSGSFGVNEQFF. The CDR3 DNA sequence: TGTGCCAGCTGGGGTAGCGGGAGTTTTGGGGTAAATGAGCAGTTCTTC.

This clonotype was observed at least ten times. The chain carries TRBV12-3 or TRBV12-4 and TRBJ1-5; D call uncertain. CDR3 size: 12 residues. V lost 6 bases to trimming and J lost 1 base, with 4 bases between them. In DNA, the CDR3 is TGTGCCAGCAGCCGCAGCAATCAGCCCCAGCATTTT. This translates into CASSRSNQPQHF.

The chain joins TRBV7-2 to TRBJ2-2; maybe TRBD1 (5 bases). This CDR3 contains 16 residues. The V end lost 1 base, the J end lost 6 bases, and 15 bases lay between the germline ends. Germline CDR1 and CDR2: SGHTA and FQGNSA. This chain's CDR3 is CASSLVLGHTAGELFF. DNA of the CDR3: TGTGCCAGCAGCTTAGTTCTCGGACACACGGCCGGGGAGCTGTTTTTT.

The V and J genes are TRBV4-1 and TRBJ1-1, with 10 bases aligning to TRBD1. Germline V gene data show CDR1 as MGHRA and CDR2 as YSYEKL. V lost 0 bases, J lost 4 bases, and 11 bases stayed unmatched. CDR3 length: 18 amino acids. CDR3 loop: CASSQDGDRGIRGTEAFF. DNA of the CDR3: TGCGCCAGCAGCCAAGATGGGGACAGGGGCATTAGAGGCACTGAAGCTTTCTTT.

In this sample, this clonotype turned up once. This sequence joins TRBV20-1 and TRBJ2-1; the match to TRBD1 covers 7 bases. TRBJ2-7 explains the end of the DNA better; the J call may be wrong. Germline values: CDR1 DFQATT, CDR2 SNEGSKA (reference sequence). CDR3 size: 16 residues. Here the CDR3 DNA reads TGCAGTGCTAGTAGGGGTCCGGGACAGTCCTACAATGAGCAGTACTTC. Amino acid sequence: CSASRGPGQSYNEQYF.

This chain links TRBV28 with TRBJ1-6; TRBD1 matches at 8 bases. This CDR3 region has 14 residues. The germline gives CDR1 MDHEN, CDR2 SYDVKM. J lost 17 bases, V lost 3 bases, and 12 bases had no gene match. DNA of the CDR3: TGTGCCAGCAGTTTTACGGACAGGGATCCCCGGTTCCACTTT. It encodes CASSFTDRDPRFHF.

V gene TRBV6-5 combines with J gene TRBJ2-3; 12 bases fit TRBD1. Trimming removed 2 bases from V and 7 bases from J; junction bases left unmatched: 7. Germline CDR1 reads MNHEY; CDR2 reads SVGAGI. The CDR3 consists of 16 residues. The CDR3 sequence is CASSYRGQGAMYTQYF. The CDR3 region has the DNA TGTGCCAGCAGTTACCGGGGACAGGGGGCAATGTATACGCAGTATTTT.

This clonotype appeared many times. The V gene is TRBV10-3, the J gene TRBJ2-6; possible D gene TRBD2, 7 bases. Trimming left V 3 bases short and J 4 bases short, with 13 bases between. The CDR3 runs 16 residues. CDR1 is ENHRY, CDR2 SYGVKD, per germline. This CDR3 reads CAISDDAGAGANVLTF. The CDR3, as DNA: TGTGCCATCAGTGATGACGCGGGGGCGGGGGCCAACGTCCTGACTTTC.

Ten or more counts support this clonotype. Here the CDR3 DNA reads TGCAGTGCTAGGGACGGAACCTACGAGCAGTACTTC. This encodes CSARDGTYEQYF. The rearrangement links TRBV20-1 to TRBJ2-7; D not resolved. Germline assignment: CDR1 DFQATT and CDR2 SNEGSKA (reference sequence). V was trimmed by 3 bases and J by 2 bases, leaving 8 bases between them. This CDR3 has 12 amino acids.

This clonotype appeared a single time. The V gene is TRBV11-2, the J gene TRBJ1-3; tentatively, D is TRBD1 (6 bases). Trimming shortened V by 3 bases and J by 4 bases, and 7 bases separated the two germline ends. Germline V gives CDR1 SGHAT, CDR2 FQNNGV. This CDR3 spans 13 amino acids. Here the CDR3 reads CASSFTGGNTIYF. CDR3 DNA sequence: TGTGCCAGCAGCTTTACAGGGGGAAACACCATATATTTT.

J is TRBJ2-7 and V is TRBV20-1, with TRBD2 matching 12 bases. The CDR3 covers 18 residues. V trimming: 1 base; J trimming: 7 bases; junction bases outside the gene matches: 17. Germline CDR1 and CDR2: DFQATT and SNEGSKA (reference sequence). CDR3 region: CSARGGLAGGPRHNEQYF. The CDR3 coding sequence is TGCAGTGCTAGAGGGGGGCTAGCGGGAGGGCCGAGGCACAATGAGCAGTACTTC.

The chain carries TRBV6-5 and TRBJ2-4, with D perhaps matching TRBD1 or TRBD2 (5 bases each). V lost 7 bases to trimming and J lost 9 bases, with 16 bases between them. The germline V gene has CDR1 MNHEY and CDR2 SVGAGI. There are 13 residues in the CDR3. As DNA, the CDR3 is TGTGCCAGCACCTCCAGGGACCAGCGCATTCAGTACTTC. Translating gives CASTSRDQRIQYF.

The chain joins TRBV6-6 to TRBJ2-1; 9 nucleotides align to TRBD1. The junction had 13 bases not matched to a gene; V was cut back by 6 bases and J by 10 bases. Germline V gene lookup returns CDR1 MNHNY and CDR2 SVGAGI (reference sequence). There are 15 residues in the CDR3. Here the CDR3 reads CASSSGQGRAREQFF. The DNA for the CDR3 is TGTGCCAGCAGCTCGGGACAGGGACGGGCCAGGGAGCAGTTCTTC.

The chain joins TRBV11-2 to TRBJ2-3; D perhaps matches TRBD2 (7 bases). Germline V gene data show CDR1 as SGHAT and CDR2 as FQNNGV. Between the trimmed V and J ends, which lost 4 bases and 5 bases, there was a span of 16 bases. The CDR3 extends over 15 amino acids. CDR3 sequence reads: CASSYTVGGRDTQYF. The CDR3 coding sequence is TGTGCCAGCAGCTACACCGTGGGGGGGCGAGATACGCAGTATTTT.

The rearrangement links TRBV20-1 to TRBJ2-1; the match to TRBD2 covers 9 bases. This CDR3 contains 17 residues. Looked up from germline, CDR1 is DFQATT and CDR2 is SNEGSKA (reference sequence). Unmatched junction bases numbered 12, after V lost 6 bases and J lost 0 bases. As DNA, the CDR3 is TGCAGTGCCCCGCGGAGGCTAGCGGGGAGCTCCTACAATGAGCAGTTCTTC. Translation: CSAPRRLAGSSYNEQFF.

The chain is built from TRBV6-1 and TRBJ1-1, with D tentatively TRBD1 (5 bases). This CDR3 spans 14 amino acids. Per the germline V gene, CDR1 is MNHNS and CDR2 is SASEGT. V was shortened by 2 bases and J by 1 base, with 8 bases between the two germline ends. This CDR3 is CASSEPGKNTEAFF. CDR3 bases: TGTGCCAGCAGTGAACCAGGGAAGAACACTGAAGCTTTCTTT.

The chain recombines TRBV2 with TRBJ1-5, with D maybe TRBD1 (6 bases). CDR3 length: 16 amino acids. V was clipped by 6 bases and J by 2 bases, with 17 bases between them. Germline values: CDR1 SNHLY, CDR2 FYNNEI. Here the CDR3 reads CASSATGAGGNQPQHF. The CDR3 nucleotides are TGTGCCAGCAGCGCGACAGGAGCCGGCGGCAATCAGCCCCAGCATTTT.

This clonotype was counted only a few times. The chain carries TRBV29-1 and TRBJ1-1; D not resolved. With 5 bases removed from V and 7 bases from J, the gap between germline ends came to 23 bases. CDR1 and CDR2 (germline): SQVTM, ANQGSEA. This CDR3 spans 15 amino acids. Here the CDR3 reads CSVPPLLPSLNEAFF. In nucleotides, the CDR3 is TGCAGCGTTCCACCACTACTACCCTCACTAAATGAAGCTTTCTTT. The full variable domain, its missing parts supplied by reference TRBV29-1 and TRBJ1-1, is SAVISQKPSRDICQRGTSLTIQCQVDSQVTMMFWYRQQPGQSLTLIATANQGSEATYESGFVIDKFPISRPNLTFSTLTVSNMSPEDSSIYLCSVPPLLPSLNEAFFGQGTRLTVV.

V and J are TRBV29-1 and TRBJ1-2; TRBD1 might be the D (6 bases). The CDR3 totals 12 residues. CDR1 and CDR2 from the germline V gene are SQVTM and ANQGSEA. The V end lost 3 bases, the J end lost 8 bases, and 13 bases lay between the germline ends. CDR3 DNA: TGCAGCGTTGAGGCAGGGGCGTCGGGCTACACCTTC. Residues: CSVEAGASGYTF.

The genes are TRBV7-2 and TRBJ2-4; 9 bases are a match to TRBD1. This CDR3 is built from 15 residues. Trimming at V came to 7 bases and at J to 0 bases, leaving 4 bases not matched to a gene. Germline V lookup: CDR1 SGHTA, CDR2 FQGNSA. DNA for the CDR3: TGTGCCAGCACCGACAGGGGGGTAGCCAAAAACATTCAGTACTTC. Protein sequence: CASTDRGVAKNIQYF.

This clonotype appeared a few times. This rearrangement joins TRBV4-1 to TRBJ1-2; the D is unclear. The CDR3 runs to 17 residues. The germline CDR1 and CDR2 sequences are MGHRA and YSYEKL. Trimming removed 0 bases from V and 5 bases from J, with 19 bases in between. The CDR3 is CASSQESSWAVLYGYTF. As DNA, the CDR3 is TGCGCCAGCAGCCAAGAATCTTCCTGGGCCGTACTATATGGCTACACCTTC.